The T cell receptor (beta chain) under discussion was sequenced for a study of cytomegalovirus exposure and HLA in healthy donors (dated by TCRdb to about 2017). About the full investigation: According to a later analysis, the 120 or so validation repertoires were produced on the same platform as the 666 repertoires of the first cohort. Besides the first cohort of about 730 subjects, a separate validation cohort made up of some 110 different subjects was used. To predict cytomegalovirus infection status, the study combined high-throughput TCR immunosequencing, statistical association of individual TCRs with disease status, and machine learning. The study aimed to test whether cataloging public T cell receptors could reveal signatures of past pathogen exposure. Broad study findings and their caveats: The study listed 164 TCR beta chains as associated with cytomegalovirus. It was suggested by the authors that the approach could potentially be generalized to other disease states and immunological phenotypes. In vitro tests confirmed that three of the cytomegalovirus-associated TCR beta chains recognize cytomegalovirus antigens. All 130 or so repertoires were used to score co-occurrence in the validation cohort in a later analysis, because that analysis had no HLA typing for the cohort. Most TCR sequences were seen in very few donors, while some public TCRs were found in many individuals. Subsequent analysis determined that TCRs grouped into clusters in the first cohort also showed a tendency toward co-occurrence across the 90 to 150 validation repertoires, and approximately 93% of cluster scores exceeded 0. The classifier was reported to diagnose cytomegalovirus status with high specificity and sensitivity in both the original and validation cohorts.

Libraries were prepared through the immunoSEQ multiplex PCR assay. Per the source publication's procedure: A statistical classification framework was built to diagnose cytomegalovirus status from the catalog of TCR beta chain sequences. In its TCRdb copy, this immuneACCESS table keeps in-frame sequences only and misses some clones. Where compared with another copy, unresolved V genes explain less than half of these, and the others have no known cause. V and J calls and clone size follow that table, whereas D and trimming were derived from the DNA. In this sample the table shows some 84,000 clones, roughly 93% of which occur a single time. The ten most abundant clones make up less than 2.5% of the sample. A remark on this clone: This clone's antigen is unknown. No clone much larger than this one lies a single base away; base qualities are absent.

Separate from the approximately 670-subject first cohort, the validation cohort of 95 to 150 subjects was the group to which the donors belonged. The clonotype originates from a man aged 25 to 40 in good health and CMV-seronegative. Source material: PBMCs.

The CDR3 sequence is CASSVVRANTGELFF. The sequenced DNA: TGTGCCAGCAGCGTAGTCAGGGCGAACACCGGGGAGCTGTTTTTT. The receptor chain draws on TRBV9 and TRBJ2-2; TRBD1 might be the D gene, on 5 matching bases. Taken from the germline V gene, the CDR1 and CDR2 loops are SGDLS and YYNGEE. The CDR3 runs 15 residues from the cysteine to the phenylalanine. CDR3 DNA only is kept here, 45 bases in frame from base 1. Cut back by 0 bases and 0 bases, the V and J ends lie 6 bases apart.